These 23 T cell receptor beta chains were all obtained from the same sample, sequenced in a study of post-analysis software for immune sequencing data. Included in the TCR beta cDNA libraries were unique molecular identifiers. From the PCR reads, TCRdb called clonotypes with MiXCR, one entry per CDR3 protein. The sample records hundreds of thousands of distinct CDR3 sequences, 55% to 70% being singletons. These receptors' antigens are unknown. Broader study findings: TRBV5-6, TRBV5-1 and TRBV20-1 were among a handful of TRBV segments more frequent in patients than controls.

Sequencing was done on a sample of blood. These receptor sequences come from a girl aged 2 to 9 with multiple sclerosis.

This sequence joins TRBV11-2 and TRBJ2-1; no reliable D call. From germline, CDR1 is SGHAT and CDR2 FQNNGV. V was shortened by 1 base and J by 0 bases, with 13 bases between the two germline ends. This CDR3 contains 17 residues. The CDR3 DNA reads as TGTGCCAGCAGCTTAGGTTCAGCAACGTCCTCCTACAATGAGCAGTTCTTC. Protein product: CASSLGSATSSYNEQFF.

Note on this clonotype: Relative to the germline gene, one junction end is altered; a read error may explain this. The gene calls are TRBV7-2 and TRBJ1-4; D is possibly TRBD1 (6 bases). The CDR3 runs to 15 residues. Germline CDR1 and CDR2: SGHTA and FQGNSA. This CDR3 reads CAGSIQGLVGEKLFF. DNA of the CDR3: TGTGCCGGCAGCATACAGGGATTAGTGGGTGAAAAACTGTTTTTT. Complete variable domain (other parts from reference TRBV7-2 and TRBJ1-4): GAGVSQSPSNKVTEKGKDVELRCDPISGHTALYWYRQSLGQGLEFLIYFQGNSAPDKSGLPSDRFSAERTGGSVSTLTIQRTQQEDSAVYLCAGSIQGLVGEKLFFGSGTQLSVL.

CDR3 sequence reads: CSALAGAGNEQFF. CDR3 sequence (DNA): TGCAGTGCCCTAGCGGGAGCTGGCAATGAGCAGTTCTTC. The chain links TRBV20-1 to TRBJ2-1, with 10 bases fitting TRBD2. V shed 6 bases and J 6 bases; nucleotides not matched to a gene: 5. Per the germline V gene, CDR1 is DFQATT and CDR2 is SNEGSKA (reference sequence). CDR3 length equals 13 residues.

This chain links TRBV6-6 with TRBJ2-5; D is perhaps TRBD1 or TRBD2 (5 bases each). Trimming stripped 2 bases from V and 5 bases from J, with 15 bases between. Germline values: CDR1 MNHNY, CDR2 SVGAGI (reference sequence). CDR3 length: 15 amino acids. CDR3 DNA: TGTGCCAGCAGTTACCCTAGCAGGGCCGGGGAGACCCAGTACTTC. Its translation: CASSYPSRAGETQYF.

V usage is TRBV27 and J usage is TRBJ2-3; D gene uncertain. The CDR3 loop spans 13 amino acids. V was trimmed by 4 bases and J by 5 bases, leaving 10 bases between them. Germline loops: CDR1 MNHEY, CDR2 SMNVEV (reference sequence). The CDR3 reads CASSSERGDTQYF. Written as DNA, the CDR3 is TGTGCCAGCAGTTCAGAGAGAGGAGATACGCAGTATTTT.

The CDR3 sequence is CSAGTSGTGLPGELFF. CDR3 in DNA: TGCAGCGCTGGGACGTCGGGGACAGGCTTGCCCGGGGAGCTGTTTTTT. V usage is TRBV29-1 and J usage is TRBJ2-2; 8 nucleotides match TRBD1. Germline values: CDR1 SQVTM, CDR2 ANQGSEA. The CDR3 is made up of 16 amino acids. Germline trimming cut 7 bases from V and 6 bases from J; bases unmatched to any gene: 16.

The V call is TRBV24-1, the J call TRBJ1-2, with D maybe TRBD1 (5 bases). Germline V gene data show CDR1 as KGHDR and CDR2 as SFDVKD. The V end was cut by 2 bases, the J end by 5 bases, with 17 bases between. This CDR3 is 16 amino acids long. The CDR3 DNA is TGTGCCACCAGTGATTCATCAGGGACCCCGCCTTATGGCTACACCTTC. Amino acids: CATSDSSGTPPYGYTF.

This clonotype was detected a few times. At one of its ends the junction is not consistent with the germline gene, which may arise from a read error. The chain is built from TRBV6-4 and TRBJ2-2; D tentatively reads TRBD1 or TRBD2 (6 bases each). The germline gives CDR1 MRHNA, CDR2 SNTAGT. This CDR3 spans 15 amino acids. As DNA, the CDR3 is TGTGCCAGCAGTGCCGAGACCTCGGGGGCCGGTGAGCTGTTTTTT. Translation: CASSAETSGAGELFF.

The J gene is TRBJ1-1, the V gene TRBV29-1, with TRBD1 identical over 7 bases. The V segment lost 7 bases and the J segment 3 bases; nucleotides outside the gene matches: 5. There are 12 residues in the CDR3. Germline V gene lookup returns CDR1 SQVTM and CDR2 ANQGSEA. CDR3 loop: CSARDSHTEAFF. CDR3 bases: TGCAGCGCCCGGGACAGCCACACTGAAGCTTTCTTT. Filled out from reference TRBV29-1 and TRBJ1-1, the complete variable domain reads SAVISQKPSRDICQRGTSLTIQCQVDSQVTMMFWYRQQPGQSLTLIATANQGSEATYESGFVIDKFPISRPNLTFSTLTVSNMSPEDSSIYLCSARDSHTEAFFGQGTRLTVV.

The chain links TRBV6-5 to TRBJ1-6, with D possibly matching TRBD1 (5 bases). The CDR3 contains 13 residues. V gave up 6 bases and J gave up 8 bases, with 11 bases separating them. The V gene's germline CDR1 is MNHEY and CDR2 SVGAGI. CDR3: CASRRRGDSPLHF. DNA of the CDR3: TGTGCCAGCAGGCGGCGGGGGGATTCACCCCTCCACTTT.

The chain links TRBV12-3 or TRBV12-4 to TRBJ2-7; D possibly corresponds to TRBD2 (6 bases). The ends were cut back, 3 bases at V and 4 bases at J, with 13 bases in the middle. The CDR3 has 14 residues. The CDR3 is CASSLMEGPYEQYF. CDR3 DNA: TGTGCCAGCAGTTTGATGGAGGGGCCTTACGAGCAGTACTTC.

The chain links TRBV6-6 to TRBJ2-1, with D unresolved. V lost 0 bases, J lost 1 base, and 7 bases lay in between. Germline V gives CDR1 MNHNY, CDR2 SVGAGI (reference sequence). The CDR3 covers 15 residues. This chain's CDR3 is CASSYSRSSYNEQFF. The CDR3 DNA reads as TGTGCCAGCAGTTACTCCCGGTCGTCCTACAATGAGCAGTTCTTC.

This rearrangement joins TRBV10-3 to TRBJ1-2; 7 nucleotides align to TRBD1. Per the germline V gene, CDR1 is ENHRY and CDR2 is SYGVKD. V lost 6 bases, J lost 3 bases, and 10 bases stayed unmatched. The CDR3 is 15 amino acids. CDR3 bases: TGTGCCATCAGGACGACACGGGACAGAGACTATGGCTACACCTTC. Translating it yields CAIRTTRDRDYGYTF.

The chain joins TRBV20-1 to TRBJ1-1; TRBD1 aligns across 11 bases. From germline, CDR1 is DFQATT and CDR2 SNEGSKA (reference sequence). CDR3 size: 14 residues. Trimming cost V 4 bases and J 5 bases; bases outside gene matches: 6. The CDR3 sequence is CSATWTGGRTEAFF. The DNA of the CDR3 is TGCAGTGCTACCTGGACAGGGGGCCGGACTGAAGCTTTCTTT.

The chain carries TRBV7-2 and TRBJ1-4; D not resolved. Trimming took off 5 bases at V and 2 bases at J, with 15 bases between the two ends. From germline, CDR1 is SGHTA and CDR2 FQGNSA. The CDR3 has 16 amino acids. DNA of the CDR3: TGTGCCAGCAGCCTAGACCTGAGGAGGACTAATGAAAAACTGTTTTTT. Its protein product is CASSLDLRRTNEKLFF.

The chain carries TRBV7-9 and TRBJ1-1; D possibly corresponds to TRBD1 (5 bases). V lost 6 bases and J 6 bases, leaving 11 bases between the germline ends. Germline values: CDR1 SEHNR, CDR2 FQNEAQ (reference sequence). The CDR3 runs to 12 residues. CDR3: CASRGDGAEAFF. As DNA, the CDR3 is TGTGCCAGCAGGGGGGACGGGGCTGAAGCTTTCTTT.

Worth noting for this clonotype: Germline and junction disagree at one end, which may indicate a read error. The chain uses TRBV9 and TRBJ2-1; TRBD2 agrees at 9 bases. CDR3 size: 16 residues. The germline gives CDR1 SGDLS, CDR2 YYNGEE. The CDR3 DNA reads as TGTACCAGCAGCGCCCAGACTAGCGGCCTAGACAATGAGCAGTTCTTC. Translation gives CTSSAQTSGLDNEQFF.

This clonotype was observed a few times. This chain connects TRBV29-1 to TRBJ2-5; tentative D call: TRBD2 (6 bases). CDR1 and CDR2 from the germline V gene are SQVTM and ANQGSEA. The germline V and J ends were trimmed by 6 bases and 1 base, with 12 bases remaining between them. The CDR3 length is 13 residues. CDR3 bases: TGCAGCGTGGGGGGACGGGTCCAAGAGACCCAGTACTTC. This translates into CSVGGRVQETQYF.

This clonotype was counted once. The gene calls are TRBV29-1 and TRBJ1-2; D gene unclear. Trimming removed 0 bases from V and 5 bases from J, with 13 bases in between. This CDR3 comprises 14 residues. CDR1 and CDR2 (germline): SQVTM, ANQGSEA. The CDR3 region has the DNA TGCAGCGTTGAAGAAATAAACGGAACATATGGCTACACCTTC. As protein: CSVEEINGTYGYTF.

The CDR3 nucleotides read TGCAGCGCCACTACTAGCGGTAACACCGGGGAGCTGTTTTTT. Translated: CSATTSGNTGELFF. J is TRBJ2-2 and V is TRBV29-1; TRBD2 matches 8 bases. The CDR3 totals 14 residues. Germline V gene lookup returns CDR1 SQVTM and CDR2 ANQGSEA. J was trimmed by 2 bases and V by 7 bases; bases with no gene match: 6.

The V and J genes are TRBV20-1 and TRBJ2-5, with 7 bases that match TRBD1. This CDR3 spans 13 amino acids. The ends lost 8 bases at V and 10 bases at J; junction bases unmatched: 16. Per the germline V gene, CDR1 is DFQATT and CDR2 is SNEGSKA (reference sequence). The DNA for the CDR3 is TGCAGTCCCCCCCCAGGCAGGGGGTATAACCAGTACTTC. This sequence encodes CSPPPGRGYNQYF.

V usage is TRBV5-1 and J usage is TRBJ2-3, with 8 positions matching TRBD2. Germline V lookup: CDR1 SGHRS, CDR2 YFSETQ. The CDR3 has 14 residues. V lost 4 bases, J lost 7 bases, and 8 bases stayed unmatched. The CDR3 region is CASSPGTRGNTQYF. The CDR3 DNA is TGCGCCAGCAGCCCCGGGACTAGAGGGAATACGCAGTATTTT.

The V gene is TRBV7-3, the J gene TRBJ2-3, with TRBD2 identical over 11 bases. Germline lookup yields CDR1 SGHTA and CDR2 FQGTGA. The length of the CDR3 is 18 residues. Germline trimming cut 5 bases from V and 1 base from J; bases unmatched to any gene: 11. The DNA of the CDR3 is TGTGCCAGCAGCCCATTAGCGGGAGGGAGACTCGGCACAGATACGCAGTATTTT. Protein product: CASSPLAGGRLGTDTQYF.